This record looks at one T cell receptor (beta chain) sequence and its context. This clonotype was counted only a few times. The clone's antigen remains unknown. Per-base quality was not reported, and no clone a single base away is much larger than it. These data are taken from a study of T-cell memory formation after mild COVID-19 (dated by TCRdb to about 2021). Concerning the study at large: TCR sequence clusters from the two donors were found to be largely donor specific. Longitudinal TCRalpha and TCRbeta repertoire sequencing tracked T-cell clones expanding and contracting after mild COVID-19 in a couple of donors. Two young, previously healthy adult volunteers made up the cohort, one male and one female. Broad study findings and their caveats: Some responding clones were found in pre-infection memory, which suggests that pre-existing cross-reactive memory T cells took part in the SARS-CoV-2 response. Contracting CD4+ clones turned up mainly in the CM and EM memory subsets, whereas EMRA was where CD8+ clones were enriched. The study included only two mild cases, and larger cohorts that include severe cases with pre-infection samples were judged to be necessary. SARS-CoV-2 specificity of the second-wave clones peaking on day 37 was not confirmed. Balanced CD4/CD8 phenotypes were observed for clones contracting from day 15 to 85, whereas a bias towards CD4+ was observed for a second wave of clones expanding from day 15 to 37.

CDR1 and CDR2 are read off the germline V gene as MGHDK and SYGVNS. CDR3 length: 11 amino acids, cysteine to phenylalanine. The only DNA kept is the CDR3, 33 bases in frame from the first base. Trimming takes 6 bases from V and 10 bases from J, and the germline ends sit 9 bases apart. PBMCs were isolated by Ficoll-Paque density gradient centrifugation. These reads were obtained on an Illumina NovaSeq 6000. cDNA libraries for TCRalpha and TCRbeta were prepared by 5'RACE using constant-segment primers, with sample barcodes and unique molecular identifiers added. Trizol reagent was used to extract RNA from every sample. Amplification of the libraries took two PCR steps, and the second step added a second sample barcode plus Illumina TruSeq adapters. Sequencing of the libraries was done on an Illumina NovaSeq, producing 2 x 150 bp paired-end reads. The authors' analysis ran thus. Demultiplexing of reads and collapsing into UMI-guided consensus sequences were performed with migec v1.2.7. With mixcr v2.1.11, UMI consensuses were aligned to TRA and TRB V and J templates and assembled into clonotypes. A clonotype was counted as expanded or contracted only when both edgeR and NoisET called the clonotype significant, with the noise models trained on biological replicates. edgeR calls used a false discovery rate-adjusted p below 0.01 and a log2 fold-change threshold of 1. As an exploratory analysis of dynamics, max-normalized trajectories of the 1000 most abundant clonotypes were examined with PCA combined with hierarchical clustering. Separately sequenced CD4+ and CD8+ repertoires were used to assign a CD4 or CD8 phenotype to each responding clone. TCRdb trimmed the raw reads at Q25, called clones with MiXCR and kept productive beta chains. When rows share a CDR3 protein, they turn into one entry using the most common DNA and genes. TCRdb assigned the V and J calls; the authors' analysis was not used. A total of about 350,000 distinct CDR3 sequences appear in this sample, approximately 15% of them only once. 20% to 25% of the sample goes to the ten largest clones.

The sequence joins TRBV25-1 to TRBJ1-4; a confident D gene designation cannot be given. This clonotype was sampled from a man between 18 and 29 years old who had mild COVID-19 (a few samples of this study predate the infection). The sample titles of this study are shuffled in the database, so cell type and time point are left out; the donor was told from shared clones. Source material: PBMCs or a T cell subset sorted from them (not recorded which). CDR3 sequence: CASSLKGKLFF. DNA sequence: TGTGCCAGCAGCCTAAAGGGAAAACTGTTTTTT.